This T cell receptor beta chain was sequenced in a study of CD8+CD57+ T cells in acquired aplastic anemia (dated by TCRdb to the late 2010s). Broadly, across the study: DNA extracted from sorted CD4+ and CD8+ cells had a mean of about 3.2 ug, with a range of roughly 0.17 to 30 ug. CD8+CD57+ expansion was defined as a frequency above the mean frequency observed in healthy subjects.

Note on this clonotype: Its antigen remains undetermined. No qualities accompany the bases; no much larger clone lies one base away.

Expansion of CD8+CD57+ cells had been shown by flow cytometry in the patients chosen for sequencing. Every patient had severe acquired aplastic anemia, diagnosed using the International Study of Aplastic Anemia and Agranulocytosis and Camitta criteria. No patient had received any therapy when blood was sampled. The study deep-sequenced TCR repertoires of sorted CD4+ and CD8+ blood T cells from severe aplastic anemia patients and healthy subjects. Patients were enrolled in the USA under clinicaltrials.gov protocols 00001620, 01623167, 00001397, 00071045, 00081523 and 00961064. Ficoll-Paque density gradient centrifugation was used to isolate peripheral blood mononuclear cells. Before DNA extraction, CD4+ and CD8+ T cells were sorted by FACS or by magnetic beads. What the study reported, not specific to this receptor: Some 30 CD8+ CDR3 sequences were shared between patients and controls but appeared highly expressed in patients and within their immunodominant clones. Between patients and healthy controls, no significant difference in CD8+ Simpson's diversity was found (P=0.060).

The junction shows trimming of 0 bases on V and 4 bases on J, plus 10 bases between the germline ends. CDR1 and CDR2 (LNHNV, YYDKDF) derive from the germline V gene (reference sequence). The CDR3 sequence holds 16 residues, the cysteine and phenylalanine included. The kept DNA is CDR3 alone, 48 bases in frame from the first base. Genomic DNA was used as template for profiling of TCR beta VDJ combinations and CDR3 sequences. TCR repertoire sequencing was run on an Illumina HiSeq 2000. Per the source publication's procedure: TRBV/TRBJ rearrangement plots, CDR3 size and DJ length profiles, and Simpson's diversity index were used to assess repertoires. The most abundant DNA sequence in the deep sequencing data was taken as the immunodominant clone. CDR3 amino acid sequences were screened for sharing across subjects and were compared with published repertoires and the VDJdb database. Through fastp at Q25 and MiXCR, TCRdb rebuilt clones from the public reads, retaining in-frame beta chains. CDR3 protein duplicates are merged, each entry listing the most common genes and DNA. The V and J calls come from TCRdb's annotation, not from the publication. Across this sample there are approximately 130,000 distinct CDR3 sequences, with roughly 40% seen only once. The top ten clonotypes cover approximately 2.6% of the sample.

Sequenced input: sorted CD4+, CD8+, or CD8+CD57+ T cells (not recorded which) from PBMCs. This TCR derives from a human donor with aplastic anemia. The chain was built from TRBV15 and TRBJ2-6, with TRBD2 tentatively as D gene (5 bases match). The CDR3 sequence is CATSRDGGGGANVLTF. In nucleotide form, the sequence is TGTGCCACCAGCAGAGATGGTGGCGGGGGGGCCAACGTCCTGACTTTC.